This T cell receptor beta chain stems from a study of Ad26.COV2.S vaccination and SARS-CoV-2 variants. Stated treatment: some 20 received Ad26.COV2.S at low or high dose, single or two shots; a few received placebo; per-sample allocation not given. Vaccine and placebo recipients were sampled on day 63 after the first injection. The data were produced by immunoSEQ multiplex PCR, yet TCRdb's version contains in-frame clones alone and is incomplete. Seen here are 410,000 or so clones, around 92% observed once, and the top ten hold roughly 1.7%. This CDR3 has 17 amino acids. The V and J ends lost 5 bases and 4 bases respectively, with 21 bases between them. Germline CDR1 is SGHVS and CDR2 is FNYEAQ.

The sequence was obtained from a person between 18 and 65 years old who received the Ad26.COV2.S COVID-19 vaccine or a placebo. The chain combines TRBV7-6 with TRBJ1-3; TRBD1 might be the D (6 bases). The specimen comprised peripheral blood, sampled in a trial of Ad26.COV2.S vaccine versus placebo. The CDR3 region has the DNA TGTGCCAGCAGCCCGGGCGGGGCAGGGGTTTCCGGAAACACCATATATTTT. As protein: CASSPGGAGVSGNTIYF.